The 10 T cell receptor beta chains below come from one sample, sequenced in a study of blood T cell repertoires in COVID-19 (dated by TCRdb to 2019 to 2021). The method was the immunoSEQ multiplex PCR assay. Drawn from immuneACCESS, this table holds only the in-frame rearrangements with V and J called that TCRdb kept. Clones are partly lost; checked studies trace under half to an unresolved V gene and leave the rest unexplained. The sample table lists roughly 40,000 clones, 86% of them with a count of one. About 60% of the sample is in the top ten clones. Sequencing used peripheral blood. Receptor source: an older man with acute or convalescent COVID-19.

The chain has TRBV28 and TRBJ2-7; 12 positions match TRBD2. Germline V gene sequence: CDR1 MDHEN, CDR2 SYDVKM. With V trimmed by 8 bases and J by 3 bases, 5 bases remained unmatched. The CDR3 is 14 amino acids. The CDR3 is CASVLAGGIYEQYF. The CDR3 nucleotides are TGTGCCAGCGTCCTAGCGGGAGGGATCTACGAGCAGTACTTC.

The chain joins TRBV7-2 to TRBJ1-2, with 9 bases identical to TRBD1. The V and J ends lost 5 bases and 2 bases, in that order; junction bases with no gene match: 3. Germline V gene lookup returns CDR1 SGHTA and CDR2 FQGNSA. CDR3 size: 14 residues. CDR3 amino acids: CASSMDRGNYGYTF. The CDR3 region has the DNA TGTGCCAGCAGCATGGACAGGGGCAACTATGGCTACACCTTC.

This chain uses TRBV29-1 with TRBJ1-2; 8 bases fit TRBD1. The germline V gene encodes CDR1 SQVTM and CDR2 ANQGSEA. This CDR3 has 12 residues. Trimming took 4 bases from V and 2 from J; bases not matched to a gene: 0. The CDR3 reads CSVGQGNYGYTF. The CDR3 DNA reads TGCAGCGTTGGACAGGGGAACTATGGCTACACCTTC. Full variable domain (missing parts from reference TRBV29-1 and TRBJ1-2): SAVISQKPSRDICQRGTSLTIQCQVDSQVTMMFWYRQQPGQSLTLIATANQGSEATYESGFVIDKFPISRPNLTFSTLTVSNMSPEDSSIYLCSVGQGNYGYTFGSGTRLTVV.

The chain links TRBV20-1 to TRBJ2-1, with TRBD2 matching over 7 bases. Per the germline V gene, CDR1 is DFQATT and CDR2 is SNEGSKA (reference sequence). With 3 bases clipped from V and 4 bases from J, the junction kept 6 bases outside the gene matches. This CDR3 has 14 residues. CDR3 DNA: TGCAGTGCTAGTTACGGGAGGTTATACAATGAGCAGTTCTTC. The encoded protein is CSASYGRLYNEQFF.

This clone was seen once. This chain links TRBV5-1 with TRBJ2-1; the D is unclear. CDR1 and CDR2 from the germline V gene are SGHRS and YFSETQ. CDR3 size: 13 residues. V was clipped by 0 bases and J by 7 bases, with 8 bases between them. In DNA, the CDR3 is TGCGCCAGCAGCTTGGCCTCCGGGAATGAGCAGTTCTTC. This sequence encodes CASSLASGNEQFF.

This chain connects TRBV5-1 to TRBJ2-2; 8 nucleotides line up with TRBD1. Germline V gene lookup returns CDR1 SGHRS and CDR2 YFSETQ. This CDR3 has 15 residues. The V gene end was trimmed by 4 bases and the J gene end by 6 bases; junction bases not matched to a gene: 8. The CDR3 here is CASSPATGVAGELFF. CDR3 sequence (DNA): TGCGCCAGCAGCCCGGCGACAGGGGTGGCCGGGGAGCTGTTTTTT.

The CDR3 here is CASSSSAAFNYGYTF. The CDR3 DNA is TGTGCCAGCAGTTCCTCGGCGGCTTTCAACTATGGCTACACCTTC. The J gene is TRBJ1-2, the V gene TRBV6-5; D gene uncertain. V lost 4 bases and J 2 bases, leaving 14 bases between the germline ends. CDR3 length: 15 amino acids. Germline V gives CDR1 MNHEY, CDR2 SVGAGI.

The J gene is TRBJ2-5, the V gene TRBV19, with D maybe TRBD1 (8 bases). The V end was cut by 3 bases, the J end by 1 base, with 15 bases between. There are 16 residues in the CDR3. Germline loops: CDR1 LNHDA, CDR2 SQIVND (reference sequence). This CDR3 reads CASSIQTGGGQETQYF. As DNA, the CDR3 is TGTGCCAGTAGTATCCAAACAGGGGGGGGCCAAGAGACCCAGTACTTC.

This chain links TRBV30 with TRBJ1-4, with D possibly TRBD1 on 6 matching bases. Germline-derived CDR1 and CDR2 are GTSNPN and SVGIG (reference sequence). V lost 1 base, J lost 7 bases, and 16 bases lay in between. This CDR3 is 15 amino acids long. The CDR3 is CAWSAQQGVTEKLFF. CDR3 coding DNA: TGTGCCTGGAGTGCCCAACAGGGAGTTACTGAAAAACTGTTTTTT.

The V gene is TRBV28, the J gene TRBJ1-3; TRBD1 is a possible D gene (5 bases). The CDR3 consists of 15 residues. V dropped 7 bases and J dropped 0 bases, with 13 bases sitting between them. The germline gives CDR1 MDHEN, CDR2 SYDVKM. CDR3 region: CASTDLGLSGNTIYF. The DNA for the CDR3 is TGTGCCAGCACCGACTTGGGACTCTCTGGAAACACCATATATTTT. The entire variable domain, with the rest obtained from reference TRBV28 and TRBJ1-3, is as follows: DVKVTQSSRYLVKRTGEKVFLECVQDMDHENMFWYRQDPGLGLRLIYFSYDVKMKEKGDIPEGYSVSREKKERFSLILESASTNQTSMYLCASTDLGLSGNTIYFGEGSWLTVV.